This is a list of T cell receptor beta chains from one sample in a study of shared clonotypes between healthy human individuals. Using immunoSEQ multiplex PCR, the repertoire was profiled, and TCRdb retains in-frame clones only, with some absent. The sample shows about 2.4 million clones, about 92% of them seen only once. The sequencing input was naive CD4+ T cells sorted from blood. The receptors were sampled from a man younger than 35 in good health. The CDR3 runs from the conserved cysteine through the conserved F or W. A D gene is named only where the DNA matches it firmly. Clone size, where shown, is once, few, many, or a class for clones that have expanded.

j_gene: TRBJ1-1
len: 14
v_gene: TRBV6-1
d_gene: -
abundance: -
CDR3nt: TGTGCCAGCAGGGCCCGGGACGGGAACACTGAAGCTTTCTTT
CDR3aa: CASRARDGNTEAFF

j_gene: TRBJ2-6
len: 20
v_gene: TRBV19
d_gene: -
abundance: -
CDR3nt: TGTGCCAGTAGTATTAGTTTCGACGGACTCCCTAACTCTGGGGCCAACGTCCTGACTTTC
CDR3aa: CASSISFDGLPNSGANVLTF

j_gene: TRBJ2-4
len: 14
v_gene: TRBV28
d_gene: -
abundance: -
CDR3nt: TGTGCCAGCAGTTTTCTTGACACCGGGCAGCCAAAGTACTTC
CDR3aa: CASSFLDTGQPKYF

j_gene: TRBJ2-1
len: 14
v_gene: TRBV11-2
d_gene: TRBD2
abundance: once
CDR3nt: TGTGCCAGCAGCTTAGCTCTAGCGGACAATGAGCAGTTCTTC
CDR3aa: CASSLALADNEQFF

j_gene: TRBJ2-5
len: 14
v_gene: TRBV28
d_gene: -
abundance: -
CDR3nt: TGTGCCAGCAGGCCTCACACGCCCCAAGAGACCCAGTACTTC
CDR3aa: CASRPHTPQETQYF

j_gene: TRBJ2-7
len: 14
v_gene: TRBV5-5
d_gene: -
abundance: -
CDR3nt: TGTGCCAGCAGCTTGGGAACCAGGAGCTACGAGCAGTACTTC
CDR3aa: CASSLGTRSYEQYF

j_gene: TRBJ1-1
len: 15
v_gene: TRBV5-1
d_gene: TRBD1
abundance: -
CDR3nt: TGCGCCAGCAGCTTGGGGGACAGGCGGAGCACTGAAGCTTTCTTT
CDR3aa: CASSLGDRRSTEAFF

j_gene: TRBJ2-7
len: 12
v_gene: TRBV7-2
d_gene: -
abundance: -
CDR3nt: TGTGCCAGCAGCGCTTCGACAGGTCGAAAGTACTTC
CDR3aa: CASSASTGRKYF

j_gene: TRBJ2-7
len: 13
v_gene: TRBV5-1
d_gene: -
abundance: -
CDR3nt: TGCGCCAGCAGCCCACTCGGGCGCTACGAGCAGTACTTC
CDR3aa: CASSPLGRYEQYF

j_gene: TRBJ1-2
len: 13
v_gene: TRBV10-3
d_gene: -
abundance: -
CDR3nt: TGTGCCATCAGTGCGGGGATCCAGTATGGCTACACCTTC
CDR3aa: CAISAGIQYGYTF

j_gene: TRBJ2-7
len: 11
v_gene: TRBV6-6
d_gene: -
abundance: -
CDR3nt: TGTGCCAGCAGTGACAGATACGAGCAGTACTTC
CDR3aa: CASSDRYEQYF

j_gene: TRBJ2-3
len: 16
v_gene: TRBV7-9
d_gene: TRBD1
abundance: -
CDR3nt: TGTGCCAGCACCAGGACCGACAGGGGGCTGACAGATACGCAGTATTTT
CDR3aa: CASTRTDRGLTDTQYF

j_gene: TRBJ2-2
len: 12
v_gene: TRBV7-9
d_gene: -
abundance: -
CDR3nt: TGTGCCAGCAGCCCGAGGACCGGGGAGCTGTTTTTT
CDR3aa: CASSPRTGELFF

j_gene: TRBJ1-3
len: 12
v_gene: TRBV29-1
d_gene: -
abundance: -
CDR3nt: TGCAGCGTTGGTAGCTCTGGAAACACCATATATTTT
CDR3aa: CSVGSSGNTIYF

j_gene: TRBJ2-2
len: 16
v_gene: TRBV9
d_gene: -
abundance: -
CDR3nt: TGTGCCAGCAGCCGTAACCTAGGGGAGGTGACCGGGGAGCTGTTTTTT
CDR3aa: CASSRNLGEVTGELFF

j_gene: TRBJ2-7
len: 15
v_gene: TRBV6-5
d_gene: -
abundance: -
CDR3nt: TGTGCCAGCAGTTCCCTCGGGACACTAAACTACGAGCAGTACTTC
CDR3aa: CASSSLGTLNYEQYF

j_gene: TRBJ2-5
len: 15
v_gene: TRBV7-9
d_gene: -
abundance: -
CDR3nt: TGTGCCAGCAGCTTTGGGGGCGGGGACCAAGAGACCCAGTACTTC
CDR3aa: CASSFGGGDQETQYF

j_gene: TRBJ2-3
len: 16
v_gene: TRBV5-1
d_gene: TRBD2
abundance: -
CDR3nt: TGCGCCAGCAGCCCCGGGACTAGCGGTGGCACAGATACGCAGTATTTT
CDR3aa: CASSPGTSGGTDTQYF

j_gene: TRBJ2-7
len: 17
v_gene: TRBV7-2
d_gene: -
abundance: -
CDR3nt: TGTGCCAGCAGCTTAGCGCCACTAGCCCTAGGGTCGAGGGAGCAGTACTTC
CDR3aa: CASSLAPLALGSREQYF

j_gene: TRBJ2-5
len: 13
v_gene: TRBV5-5
d_gene: -
abundance: -
CDR3nt: TGTGCCAGCGGAGGGGCAGGGGCAGAGACCCAGTACTTC
CDR3aa: CASGGAGAETQYF

j_gene: TRBJ1-1
len: 14
v_gene: TRBV10-3
d_gene: TRBD1
abundance: -
CDR3nt: TGTGCCATCAGTTGGACAGGAGAGAACACTGAAGCTTTCTTT
CDR3aa: CAISWTGENTEAFF

j_gene: TRBJ1-4
len: 16
v_gene: TRBV7-8
d_gene: -
abundance: -
CDR3nt: TGTGCCAGCAGCTTACGAAGGAGTTCGACTAATGAAAAACTGTTTTTT
CDR3aa: CASSLRRSSTNEKLFF

j_gene: TRBJ1-2
len: 14
v_gene: TRBV19
d_gene: TRBD1
abundance: -
CDR3nt: TGTGCCAGTAAAGGTTCAGGGGGCGCGTATGGCTACACCTTC
CDR3aa: CASKGSGGAYGYTF

j_gene: TRBJ1-4
len: 12
v_gene: TRBV30
d_gene: -
abundance: -
CDR3nt: TGTGCCTGGAGGGGGGGAAGCGAAAAACTGTTTTTT
CDR3aa: CAWRGGSEKLFF

j_gene: TRBJ2-7
len: 13
v_gene: TRBV5-3
d_gene: -
abundance: -
CDR3nt: TGTGCCAGAAGCTTAGGCCCAGAAGACGAGCAGTACTTC
CDR3aa: CARSLGPEDEQYF

j_gene: TRBJ2-7
len: 14
v_gene: TRBV19
d_gene: -
abundance: -
CDR3nt: TGTGCCAGTAGTCAAAGCGCGAACCCCTACGAGCAGTACTTC
CDR3aa: CASSQSANPYEQYF

j_gene: TRBJ2-7
len: 14
v_gene: TRBV2
d_gene: TRBD1
abundance: -
CDR3nt: TGTGCCAGCAGATTTCAGGACAGGGGGTACGAGCAGTACTTC
CDR3aa: CASRFQDRGYEQYF

j_gene: TRBJ1-2
len: 13
v_gene: TRBV28
d_gene: -
abundance: -
CDR3nt: TGTGCCAGCAGTTTCCTGAACAACTATGGCTACACCTTC
CDR3aa: CASSFLNNYGYTF

j_gene: TRBJ2-7
len: 13
v_gene: TRBV27
d_gene: TRBD2
abundance: -
CDR3nt: TGTGCCACCAGGGAGGGAGGGAAATACGAGCAGTACTTC
CDR3aa: CATREGGKYEQYF

j_gene: TRBJ2-6
len: 14
v_gene: TRBV5-1
d_gene: -
abundance: -
CDR3nt: TGCGCCAGCAGCGGGAGCTCTGGGGCCAACGTCCTGACTTTC
CDR3aa: CASSGSSGANVLTF